Presented here are 21 T cell receptor beta chains from one specimen sequenced in a study of blood T cell repertoires in COVID-19. Assay used: immunoSEQ multiplex PCR; TCRdb lists only in-frame clones, some missing. The repertoire holds fewer than 250,000 clones, nearly 85% seen once, with roughly 5% in the top ten. The specimen sequenced was peripheral blood. The receptors here all came from a human donor in a cohort sampled during active COVID-19.

V gene TRBV28 combines with J gene TRBJ1-2; 11 bases are shared with TRBD1. This CDR3 is 16 amino acids long. J was trimmed by 2 bases and V by 5 bases; bases with no gene match: 7. Germline V gene data show CDR1 as MDHEN and CDR2 as SYDVKM. This chain's CDR3 is CASSPWTGGRNYGYTF. The CDR3 region has the DNA TGTGCCAGCAGTCCATGGACAGGGGGCCGCAACTATGGCTACACCTTC.

V gene TRBV5-4 combines with J gene TRBJ1-2, with D perhaps TRBD1 (5 bases). V lost 6 bases and J lost 6, with 15 bases in between. Germline CDR1 reads SGHNT; CDR2 reads YYREEE (reference sequence). The CDR3 sequence is 13 residues long. The CDR3 DNA reads as TGTGCCAGCAAGTCAGGGAGGGTAGATGGCTACACCTTC. Translation: CASKSGRVDGYTF.

The chain couples TRBV28 to TRBJ2-7; 8 bases are shared with TRBD2. V shed 1 base, J shed 1 base, and the junction held 3 bases outside the gene matches. Per germline, CDR1 MDHEN and CDR2 SYDVKM. The CDR3 contains 15 residues. DNA for the CDR3: TGTGCCAGCAGTTTATTCGCTAGCGGGTCCTACGAGCAGTACTTC. As protein: CASSLFASGSYEQYF.

The chain uses TRBV19 and TRBJ1-4; 7 bases agree with TRBD1. V trimming: 6 bases; J trimming: 7 bases; junction bases outside the gene matches: 11. The CDR3 runs 15 residues. Germline assignment: CDR1 LNHDA and CDR2 SQIVND (reference sequence). Here the CDR3 reads CASSSEGASGEKLFF. CDR3 coding DNA: TGTGCCAGTAGCTCAGAGGGGGCCAGCGGTGAAAAACTGTTTTTT.

The chain recombines TRBV30 with TRBJ1-2; D perhaps matches TRBD1 (5 bases). Looked up from germline, CDR1 is GTSNPN and CDR2 is SVGIG (reference sequence). The ends were cut back, 0 bases at V and 8 bases at J, with 19 bases in the middle. The CDR3 has 15 amino acids. This CDR3 is CAWSVDGGRGSGYTF. The CDR3 DNA is TGTGCCTGGAGTGTAGACGGGGGACGGGGGTCCGGCTACACCTTC.

The chain employs TRBV2 and TRBJ2-3, with 14 nucleotides matching TRBD2. This CDR3 has 15 amino acids. The ends lost 7 bases at V and 8 bases at J; junction bases unmatched: 8. Germline V lookup: CDR1 SNHLY, CDR2 FYNNEI. The CDR3: CASTLTSGGGGTQYF. In DNA, the CDR3 is TGTGCCAGCACCCTGACTAGCGGGGGGGGTGGTACGCAGTATTTT.

In regard to this clone: One end of the junction fails to match germline, which may point to a read error. The V gene is TRBV15, the J gene TRBJ1-1, with D tentatively TRBD1 (5 bases). The CDR3 has 15 amino acids. Germline V gene sequence: CDR1 LNHNV, CDR2 YYDKDF (reference sequence). CDR3 amino acids: CATSREDSKVYKAFF. The CDR3 nucleotides are TGTGCCACCAGCCGAGAAGACAGCAAAGTTTATAAAGCTTTCTTT.

This chain joins TRBV4-1 and TRBJ1-5; D gene ambiguous. CDR3 size: 15 residues. V was trimmed by 0 bases and J by 0 bases, leaving 6 bases between them. Germline-derived CDR1 and CDR2 are MGHRA and YSYEKL. The CDR3 DNA sequence: TGCGCCAGCAGCCAAGACCACAATAGCAATCAGCCCCAGCATTTT. It encodes CASSQDHNSNQPQHF.

The chain joins TRBV28 to TRBJ2-2, with D hard to call. Germline loops: CDR1 MDHEN, CDR2 SYDVKM. CDR3 length: 13 amino acids. V was trimmed by 7 bases and J by 4 bases, leaving 10 bases between them. CDR3 loop: CASTLLSTGELFF. In DNA, the CDR3 is TGTGCCAGCACCCTTCTAAGCACCGGGGAGCTGTTTTTT. The variable domain in full, with the rest retrieved from reference TRBV28 and TRBJ2-2, is DVKVTQSSRYLVKRTGEKVFLECVQDMDHENMFWYRQDPGLGLRLIYFSYDVKMKEKGDIPEGYSVSREKKERFSLILESASTNQTSMYLCASTLLSTGELFFGEGSRLTVL.

This rearrangement joins TRBV25-1 to TRBJ1-6; no clear D. Trimming removed 7 bases from V and 6 bases from J, with 13 bases in between. Germline V CDR1 and CDR2: MGHDK, SYGVNS. CDR3 length: 14 amino acids. The CDR3 loop reads CASIEGGINSPLHF. The CDR3 DNA is TGTGCCAGCATCGAGGGAGGCATTAATTCACCCCTCCACTTT. Supplemented by reference TRBV25-1 and TRBJ1-6, the full variable domain reads EADIYQTPRYLVIGTGKKITLECSQTMGHDKMYWYQQDPGMELHLIHYSYGVNSTEKGDLSSESTVSRIRTEHFPLTLESARPSHTSQYLCASIEGGINSPLHFGNGTRLTVT.

The chain joins TRBV21-1 to TRBJ2-7; the D segment call TRBD2 is taken from the table without a DNA check. TRBV21-1 is a listed pseudogene. The CDR3 has 15 residues. The CDR3: CARGGGVSNPYEQYF. In DNA form, the CDR3 reads TGTGCCAGGGGAGGAGGGGTCTCCAACCCCTACGAGCAGTACTTC.

The CDR3 is CASTRRNQPQHF. The CDR3 region has the DNA TGTGCCAGCACGCGGCGCAATCAGCCCCAGCATTTT. This sequence joins TRBV6-4 and TRBJ1-5; D not certain. The V gene's germline CDR1 is MRHNA and CDR2 SNTAGT. Deletions cut 7 bases from V and 2 bases from J, with 6 bases between. The CDR3 extends over 12 amino acids.

V usage is TRBV27 and J usage is TRBJ1-1; 12 bases line up with TRBD1. Per the germline V gene, CDR1 is MNHEY and CDR2 is SMNVEV (reference sequence). The ends lost 4 bases at V and 10 bases at J; junction bases unmatched: 7. The CDR3 runs 14 residues. The CDR3 DNA reads as TGTGCCAGCAGTTCATCCCGGGACAGGGGGCTAGCTTTCTTT. Its translation is CASSSSRDRGLAFF.

This clone was seen only a few times. V gene TRBV5-1 combines with J gene TRBJ2-6; the D gene is possibly TRBD1 (5 bases). Per the germline V gene, CDR1 is SGHRS and CDR2 is YFSETQ. CDR3 size: 16 residues. Trimming took 2 bases from V and 4 from J, leaving 13 bases between them. As DNA, the CDR3 is TGCGCCAGCAGCTTAGAAGGGGCTGACGGGGCCAACGTCCTGACTTTC. Amino acids: CASSLEGADGANVLTF.

The rearrangement joins TRBV27 to TRBJ2-2, with a weak D call TRBD2 (6 bases). V was clipped by 7 bases and J by 4 bases, with 16 bases between them. Germline V CDR1 and CDR2: MNHEY, SMNVEV (reference sequence). The CDR3 is 15 residues long. The CDR3 loop reads CASTQWGDSTGELFF. CDR3 sequence (DNA): TGTGCCAGCACCCAATGGGGGGATAGCACCGGGGAGCTGTTTTTT.

J is TRBJ2-5 and V is TRBV19; 9 bases are shared with TRBD1. The V segment lost 4 bases and the J segment 3 bases; nucleotides outside the gene matches: 0. Germline values: CDR1 LNHDA, CDR2 SQIVND (reference sequence). This CDR3 contains 13 residues. For the CDR3, the DNA is TGTGCCAGTAGTAGGGACAGGGAAGAGACCCAGTACTTC. Encoded protein: CASSRDREETQYF.

The chain recombines TRBV13 with TRBJ2-5, with a weak D call TRBD1 (5 bases). Trimming left V 4 bases short and J 5 bases short, with 14 bases between. The CDR3 is 14 amino acids. Germline V gives CDR1 PRHDT, CDR2 FYEKMQ (reference sequence). CDR3 residues: CASSSGSDWETQYF. In nucleotides, the CDR3 is TGTGCCAGCAGCTCAGGGTCAGATTGGGAGACCCAGTACTTC.

This chain uses TRBV10-3 with TRBJ1-1; 9 nucleotides match TRBD1. V lost 5 bases to trimming and J lost 3 bases; unmatched junction nucleotides: 7. The CDR3 loop spans 15 amino acids. Germline V gene data show CDR1 as ENHRY and CDR2 as SYGVKD. In DNA, the CDR3 is TGTGCCATCAGTCCCAGCCGGGACAGGGACACTGAAGCTTTCTTT. Protein: CAISPSRDRDTEAFF.

This chain connects TRBV7-6 to TRBJ2-2; TRBD1 might be the D (6 bases). Germline assignment: CDR1 SGHVS and CDR2 FNYEAQ. V was clipped by 5 bases and J by 0 bases, with 25 bases between them. The CDR3 runs to 20 residues. This chain's CDR3 is CASSPSRPDFRGTNTGELFF. The CDR3 DNA is TGTGCCAGCAGCCCATCCCGCCCAGACTTCAGGGGTACGAACACCGGGGAGCTGTTTTTT.

This chain links TRBV9 with TRBJ1-2; D is uncertain. The CDR3 has 16 residues. Germline-derived CDR1 and CDR2 are SGDLS and YYNGEE. Trimming removed 4 bases from V and 0 bases from J, with 16 bases in between. In nucleotides, the CDR3 is TGTGCCAGCAGCCCTCGGGTAGATTCGGCTAACTATGGCTACACCTTC. Its translation is CASSPRVDSANYGYTF.

This chain connects TRBV5-1 to TRBJ2-1; D might be TRBD1 (5 bases). The CDR3 consists of 14 residues. Germline-derived CDR1 and CDR2 are SGHRS and YFSETQ. V shed 0 bases and J shed 7 bases, with 11 bases lying between them. CDR3 region: CASSLEARVNEQFF. CDR3 nucleotides: TGCGCCAGCAGCTTGGAAGCCAGGGTAAATGAGCAGTTCTTC.